A selection of T cell receptor beta chains follows, all from one sample in a study of T cells in Graves' hyperthyroidism and ophthalmopathy. TCRdb used MiXCR to reprocess the multiplex PCR reads, holding one entry per CDR3 protein. The sample holds 360,000 or so distinct CDR3 sequences, approximately 20% seen once. Sample: blood. The receptors shown here come from a woman aged 18-35 years with Graves' hyperthyroidism. CDR3s include the opening cysteine and the closing phenylalanine or tryptophan. Each record gives: V gene, CDR3 protein.

TRBV28 | CASSRHFQETQYF
TRBV6-1 | CASSLWTANTEAFF
TRBV30 | CAWSVGGSGELFF
TRBV6-6 | CASRDDRGHGYGYTF
TRBV12-3/TRBV12-4 | CASSLGTVHYGYTF
TRBV12-3/TRBV12-4 | CASTGWGQPQHF
TRBV6-1 | CASSERLAGGSTYEQYF
TRBV5-1 | CASSNGTELRAFF
TRBV9 | CASSVSPGRGGYTF
TRBV7-9 | CASSLVGGHGAFF
TRBV4-1 | CASSQAAGQQETQYF
TRBV5-1 | CASSLGDSPLHF
TRBV2 | CASSEGTKRELFF
TRBV3-1 | CASSHETLSGNTIYF
TRBV5-1 | CASTRTGLSYNSPLHF
TRBV29-1 | CSVVEGGSVTGELFF
TRBV2 | CASSGTGGFYTEAFF
TRBV6-2/TRBV6-3 | CASSYNLPGAGTNTGELFF
TRBV15 | CATSRGDEHYEQYF
TRBV6-1 | CASRGGQGTEAFF
TRBV6-1 | CASRRDSSGGYTF
TRBV11-1 | CASRRGTGGSYEQYF
TRBV6-5 | CASSTSRGAYEQYF
TRBV6-1 | CASSGSGGFPYEQYF